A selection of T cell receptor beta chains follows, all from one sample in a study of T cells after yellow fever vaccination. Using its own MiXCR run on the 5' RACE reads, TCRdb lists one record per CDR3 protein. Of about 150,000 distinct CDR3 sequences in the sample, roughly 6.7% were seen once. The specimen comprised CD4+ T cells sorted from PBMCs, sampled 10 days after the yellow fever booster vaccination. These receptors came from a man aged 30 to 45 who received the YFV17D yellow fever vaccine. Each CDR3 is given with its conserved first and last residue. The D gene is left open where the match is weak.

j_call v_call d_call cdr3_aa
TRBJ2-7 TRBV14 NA CASSLTTGWEQYF
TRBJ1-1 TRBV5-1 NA CASTNNGQTNTEAFF
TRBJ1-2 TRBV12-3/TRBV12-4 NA CASSLGRDYGYTF
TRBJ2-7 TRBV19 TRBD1 CASSYLPTGGYSYEQYF
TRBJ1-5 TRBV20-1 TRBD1 CSAGTGSQPQHF
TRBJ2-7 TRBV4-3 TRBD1 CASSRTGTGGYEQYF
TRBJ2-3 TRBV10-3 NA CAISESNGNTDTQYF
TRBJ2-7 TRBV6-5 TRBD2 CASRPSPVRTSRSYEQYF
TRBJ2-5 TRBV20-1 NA CSASGEQETQYF
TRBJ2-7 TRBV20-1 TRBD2 CSAREASGIGRKQYF
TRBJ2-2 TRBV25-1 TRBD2 CASSRGGTNTGELFF
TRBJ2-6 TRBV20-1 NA CSARIVSGANVLTF
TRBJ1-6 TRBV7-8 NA CASSFPQTALHF
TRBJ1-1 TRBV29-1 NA CSFYRWDNTEAFF
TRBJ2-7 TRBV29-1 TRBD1 CSIGTASSYEQYF
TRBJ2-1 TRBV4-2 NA CASSQEAGKSSYNEQFF
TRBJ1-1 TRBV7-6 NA CASSSYPGQNTEAFF
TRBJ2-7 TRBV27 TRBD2 CASSPLAGGYEQYF
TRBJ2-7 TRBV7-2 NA CASSLGGLVSEQYF
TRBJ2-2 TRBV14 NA CASSQDRVRGSGELFF
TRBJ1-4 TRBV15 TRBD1 CATSAGATVRQGSEKLFF
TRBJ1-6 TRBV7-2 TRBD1 CASSLDRFGNSPLHF
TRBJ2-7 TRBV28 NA CASSLVAGRYEQYF
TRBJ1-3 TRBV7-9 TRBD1 CASSQLGQAKGTIYF
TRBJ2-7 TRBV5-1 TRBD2 CASTSAGGHYEQYF
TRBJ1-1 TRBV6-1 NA CASSKGWTTEAFF
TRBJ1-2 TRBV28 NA CASSTGWGGGQNYGYTF
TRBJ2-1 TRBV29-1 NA CSGGQSNNEQFF
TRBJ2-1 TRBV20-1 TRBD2 CSARGGGRNEQFF
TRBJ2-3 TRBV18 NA CASSPQGDTQYF
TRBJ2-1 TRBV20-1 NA CSARGSPNEQFF
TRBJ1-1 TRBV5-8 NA CASSANYIGAFF
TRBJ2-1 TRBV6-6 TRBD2 CASSYQGGSEYNEQFF
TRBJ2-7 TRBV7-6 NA CASSGWSSYEQYF
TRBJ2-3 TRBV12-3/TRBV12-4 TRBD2 CASSLVAGGPSTDTQYF
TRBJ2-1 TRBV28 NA CASSFWENEQFF
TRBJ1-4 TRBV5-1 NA CASSQDSNDEKLFF
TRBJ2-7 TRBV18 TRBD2 CASSPREGEQYF
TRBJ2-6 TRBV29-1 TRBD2 CSVSAGSSGANVLTF
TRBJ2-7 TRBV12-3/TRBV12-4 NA CASSSLLGNPREQYF